This T cell receptor beta chain derives from a study of CD8+CD57+ T cells in acquired aplastic anemia. This clonotype was seen ten or more times. In patients chosen for sequencing, flow cytometry had shown CD8+CD57+ cell expansion. Genomic DNA provided the template from which TCR beta VDJ and CDR3 profiles were obtained. Each CDR3 protein gets one entry after TCRdb re-called the reads with MiXCR. The sample lists 150,000 or so distinct CDR3 sequences; 40% to 50% were seen once. The receptor's source is a human donor with aplastic anemia. Sequencing was done on a sample of sorted CD4+, CD8+, or CD8+CD57+ T cells (not recorded which) from PBMCs.

For the CDR3, the DNA is TGCGCCAGCAGTGATGGGGAGATCAATCAGCCCCAGCATTTT. Translation: CASSDGEINQPQHF. This chain uses TRBV10-2 with TRBJ1-5; no clear D gene. Trimming took 3 bases from V and 3 from J, leaving 9 bases between them. From germline, CDR1 is WSHSY and CDR2 SAAADI. This CDR3 contains 14 residues.